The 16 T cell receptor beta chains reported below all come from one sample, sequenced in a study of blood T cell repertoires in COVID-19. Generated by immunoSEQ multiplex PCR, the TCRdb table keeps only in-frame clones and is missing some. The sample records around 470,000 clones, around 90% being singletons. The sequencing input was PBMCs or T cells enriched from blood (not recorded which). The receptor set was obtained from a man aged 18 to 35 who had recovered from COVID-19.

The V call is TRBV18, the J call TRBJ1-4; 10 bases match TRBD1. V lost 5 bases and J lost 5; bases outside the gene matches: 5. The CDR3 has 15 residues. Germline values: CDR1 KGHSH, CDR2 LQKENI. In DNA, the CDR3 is TGTGCCAGCTCAAGAGACAGGGGGCGAAATGAAAAACTGTTTTTT. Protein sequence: CASSRDRGRNEKLFF.

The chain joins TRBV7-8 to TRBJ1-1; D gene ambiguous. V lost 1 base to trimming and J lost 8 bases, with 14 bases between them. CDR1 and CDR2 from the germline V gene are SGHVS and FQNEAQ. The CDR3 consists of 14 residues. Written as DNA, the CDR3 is TGTGCCAGCAGCTTAGTTGTGTCAGACAACGAAGCTTTCTTT. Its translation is CASSLVVSDNEAFF.

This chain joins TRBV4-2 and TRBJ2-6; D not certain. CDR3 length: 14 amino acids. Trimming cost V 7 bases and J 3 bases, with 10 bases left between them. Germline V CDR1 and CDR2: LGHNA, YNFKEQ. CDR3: CASTLAGGANVLTF. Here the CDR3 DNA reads TGTGCCAGCACCCTTGCAGGTGGGGCCAACGTCCTGACTTTC.

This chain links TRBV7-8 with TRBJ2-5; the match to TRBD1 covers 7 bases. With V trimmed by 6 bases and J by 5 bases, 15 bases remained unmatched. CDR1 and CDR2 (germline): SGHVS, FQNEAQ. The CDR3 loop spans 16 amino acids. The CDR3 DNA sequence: TGTGCCAGCAGGGACCCGACAGGGTCGATTTTGGAGACCCAGTACTTC. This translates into CASRDPTGSILETQYF.

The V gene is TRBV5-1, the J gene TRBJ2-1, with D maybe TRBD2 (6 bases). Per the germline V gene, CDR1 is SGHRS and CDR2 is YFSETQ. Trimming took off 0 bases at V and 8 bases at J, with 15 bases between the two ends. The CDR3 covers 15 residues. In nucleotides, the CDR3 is TGCGCCAGCAGCTTGGACTCAGCGTCGGGGGATGAGCAGTTCTTC. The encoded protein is CASSLDSASGDEQFF.

The CDR3 loop is CASSGEQGAVSNYGYTF. DNA of the CDR3: TGTGCCAGCAGTGGGGAGCAGGGGGCCGTATCTAACTATGGCTACACCTTC. The chain recombines TRBV6-1 with TRBJ1-2, with 8 positions matching TRBD1. Germline CDR1 reads MNHNS; CDR2 reads SASEGT. V shed 4 bases, J shed 0 bases, and the junction held 10 bases outside the gene matches. The CDR3 extends over 17 amino acids.

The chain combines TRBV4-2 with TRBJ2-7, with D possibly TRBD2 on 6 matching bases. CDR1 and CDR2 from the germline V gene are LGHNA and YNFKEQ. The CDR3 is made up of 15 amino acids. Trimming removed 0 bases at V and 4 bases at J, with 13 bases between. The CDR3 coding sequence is TGTGCCAGCAGCCAAGATACGGGGGAAGGGTACGAGCAGTACTTC. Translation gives CASSQDTGEGYEQYF.

The DNA of the CDR3 is TGTGCCAGCAGCTCTTTCCCGGGACTGTTGAACACTGAAGCTTTCTTT. As protein: CASSSFPGLLNTEAFF. J is TRBJ1-1 and V is TRBV13; D might be TRBD1 (5 bases). Germline values: CDR1 PRHDT, CDR2 FYEKMQ (reference sequence). The CDR3 covers 16 residues. V gave up 4 bases and J gave up 0 bases, with 15 bases separating them.

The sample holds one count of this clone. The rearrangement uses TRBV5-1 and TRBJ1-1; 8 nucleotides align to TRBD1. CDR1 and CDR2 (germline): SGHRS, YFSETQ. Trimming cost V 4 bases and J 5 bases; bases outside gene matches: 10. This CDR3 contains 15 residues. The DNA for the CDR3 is TGCGCCAGCAGCCGGGCAGGGGGCCTTACGACTGAAGCTTTCTTT. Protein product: CASSRAGGLTTEAFF.

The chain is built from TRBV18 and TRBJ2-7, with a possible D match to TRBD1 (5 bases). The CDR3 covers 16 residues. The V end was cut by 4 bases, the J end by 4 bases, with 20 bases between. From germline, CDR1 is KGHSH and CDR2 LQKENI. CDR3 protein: CASSQLDTALRYEQYF. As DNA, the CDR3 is TGTGCCAGCTCACAGTTGGACACTGCGCTTCGGTACGAGCAGTACTTC.

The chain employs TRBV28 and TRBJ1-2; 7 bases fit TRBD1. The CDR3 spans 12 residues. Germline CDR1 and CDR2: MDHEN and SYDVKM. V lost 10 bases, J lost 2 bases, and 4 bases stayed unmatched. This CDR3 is CANWDSNYGYTF. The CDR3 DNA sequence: TGTGCCAACTGGGACAGCAACTATGGCTACACCTTC.

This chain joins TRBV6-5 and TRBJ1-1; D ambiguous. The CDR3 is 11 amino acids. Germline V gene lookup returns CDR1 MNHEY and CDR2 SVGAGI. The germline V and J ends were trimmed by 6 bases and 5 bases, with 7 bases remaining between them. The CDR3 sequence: CASRTRTEAFF. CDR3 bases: TGTGCCAGCAGGACGCGGACTGAAGCTTTCTTT.

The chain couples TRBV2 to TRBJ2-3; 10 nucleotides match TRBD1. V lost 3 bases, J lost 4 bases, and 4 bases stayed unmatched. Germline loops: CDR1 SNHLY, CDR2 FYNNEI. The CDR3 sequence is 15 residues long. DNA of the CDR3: TGTGCCAGCAGTGATGGTGGGACAGGGGCAGATACGCAGTATTTT. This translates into CASSDGGTGADTQYF.

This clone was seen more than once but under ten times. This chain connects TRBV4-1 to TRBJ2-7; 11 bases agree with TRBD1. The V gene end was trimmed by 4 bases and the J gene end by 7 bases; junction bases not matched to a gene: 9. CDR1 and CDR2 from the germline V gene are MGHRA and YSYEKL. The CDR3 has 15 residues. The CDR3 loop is CASSLTGQGVGEQYF. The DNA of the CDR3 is TGCGCCAGCAGCCTCACGGGACAGGGGGTAGGAGAGCAGTACTTC.

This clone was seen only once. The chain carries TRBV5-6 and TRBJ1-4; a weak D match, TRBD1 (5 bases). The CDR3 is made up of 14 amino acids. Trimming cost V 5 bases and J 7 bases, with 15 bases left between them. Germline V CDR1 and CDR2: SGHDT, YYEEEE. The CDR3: CASRNGQGGEKLFF. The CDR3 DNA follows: TGTGCCAGCAGAAACGGGCAGGGCGGTGAAAAACTGTTTTTT.

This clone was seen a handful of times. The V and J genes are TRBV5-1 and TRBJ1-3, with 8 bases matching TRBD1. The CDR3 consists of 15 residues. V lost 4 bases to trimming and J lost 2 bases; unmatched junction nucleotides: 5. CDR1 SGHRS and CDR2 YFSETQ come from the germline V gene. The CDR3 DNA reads TGCGCCAGCAGCCCGGACAGGGCTGCTGGAAACACCATATATTTT. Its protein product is CASSPDRAAGNTIYF.